This T cell receptor beta chain emerged from a study of T-cell memory formation after mild COVID-19. Looking at the study overall: TCR clusters largely stayed donor specific.

Study results and caveats: Those CD4+ clones that contracted were mainly in CM and EM (CD8+ ones in EMRA). Clones that contracted from day 15 to 85 had balanced CD4/CD8; later expanders were CD4+ biased.

This clonotype was seen many times. The antigen is unknown. UMIs and sample barcodes were carried by the TCR alpha and TCR beta cDNA libraries that 5'RACE produced using constant-segment primers. TCRdb used MiXCR to reprocess the 5' RACE reads, holding one entry per CDR3 protein. Of around 340,000 distinct CDR3 sequences listed, approximately 12% are singletons. This CDR3 has 15 amino acids. Germline assignment: CDR1 SGHAT and CDR2 FQNNGV. Trimming took off 8 bases at V and 1 base at J, with 14 bases between the two ends. This sequence was found in a man aged 18-30 years who had mild COVID-19 (a few samples of this study predate the infection). Cell type and time point are not known. The specimen was PBMCs or a T cell subset sorted from them (not recorded which). The chain carries TRBV11-2 and TRBJ2-2; D tentatively fits TRBD1 or TRBD2 (6 bases each). CDR3 sequence reads: CASPQGGLNTGELFF. Here the CDR3 DNA reads TGTGCCAGCCCACAAGGGGGACTGAACACCGGGGAGCTGTTTTTT. Drawing the rest from reference TRBV11-2 and TRBJ2-2, the complete variable domain is EAGVAQSPRYKIIEKRQSVAFWCNPISGHATLYWYQQILGQGPKLLIQFQNNGVVDDSQLPKDRFSAERLKGVDSTLKIQPAKLEDSAVYLCASPQGGLNTGELFFGEGSRLTVL.